Below are 24 T cell receptor beta chains sequenced from a single sample in a study of radiotherapy plus CTLA-4 blockade in lung cancer. Using immunoSEQ multiplex PCR, the repertoire was profiled, and TCRdb retains in-frame clones only, with some absent. The repertoire holds approximately 97,000 clones, 80% to 90% seen once, with 0.65% to 0.9% in the top ten. Source: peripheral blood, taken from a patient treated with radiotherapy plus ipilimumab. The receptors derive from a human donor with non-small cell lung cancer who had stable disease on radiotherapy plus ipilimumab.

The CDR3 reads CASSLVGVGEQYF. The CDR3 DNA reads as TGTGCCAGCAGCTTAGTGGGAGTTGGCGAGCAGTACTTC. The chain carries TRBV7-2 and TRBJ2-7, with D possibly being TRBD2 (5 bases). Germline CDR1 and CDR2: SGHTA and FQGNSA. CDR3 length equals 13 residues. The V end lost 1 base, the J end lost 6 bases, and 10 bases lay between the germline ends.

This chain connects TRBV5-3 to TRBJ2-1, with TRBD2 identical over 7 bases. TRBV5-3 is identified as an open reading frame with a role that is uncertain. This CDR3 has 15 amino acids. The ends lost 0 bases at V and 7 bases at J; junction bases unmatched: 7. CDR3 in DNA: TGTGCCAGAAGCTTGGTCCTAGCGGAACTAAATGAGCAGTTCTTC. Translation gives CARSLVLAELNEQFF.

The V and J genes are TRBV29-1 and TRBJ2-3; no clear D gene. CDR1 and CDR2 from the germline V gene are SQVTM and ANQGSEA. The CDR3 contains 13 residues. V dropped 3 bases and J dropped 2 bases, with 9 bases sitting between them. CDR3 DNA sequence: TGCAGCGTTGAGAACCCGTACACAGATACGCAGTATTTT. This sequence encodes CSVENPYTDTQYF.

The genes are TRBV6-1 and TRBJ2-7, with 8 bases matching TRBD2. With 0 bases clipped from V and 4 bases from J, the junction kept 8 bases outside the gene matches. Germline V CDR1 and CDR2: MNHNS, SASEGT. The length of the CDR3 is 16 residues. The CDR3: CASSEARPGLGYEQYF. CDR3 DNA sequence: TGTGCCAGCAGTGAAGCCCGGCCGGGACTAGGGTACGAGCAGTACTTC.

CDR3 protein: CASSEQRGFGTEAFF. In DNA, the CDR3 is TGTGCCAGCAGTGAACAGAGGGGTTTTGGAACTGAAGCTTTCTTT. The chain employs TRBV6-1 and TRBJ1-1; D is perhaps TRBD1 (5 bases). This CDR3 has 15 amino acids. V dropped 2 bases and J dropped 5 bases, with 15 bases sitting between them. Germline V gives CDR1 MNHNS, CDR2 SASEGT.

The CDR3 DNA follows: TGTGCCAGCAGTAAAGCGGGAGTAGGGTACGAGCAGTACTTC. It translates to CASSKAGVGYEQYF. The genes are TRBV6-5 and TRBJ2-7, with TRBD2 matching over 8 bases. After removal of 5 bases from V and 4 bases from J, the junction contained 7 bases not matched to a gene. The CDR3 runs 14 residues. Germline CDR1 and CDR2: MNHEY and SVGAGI.

The chain combines TRBV2 with TRBJ1-1; unclear D gene. The CDR3 covers 10 residues. V was cut by 6 bases and J by 7 bases, with 6 bases left in between. CDR1 SNHLY and CDR2 FYNNEI come from the germline V gene. The CDR3 DNA reads as TGTGCCAGCAGGGGAGGTGAAGCTTTCTTT. As protein: CASRGGEAFF.

This chain uses TRBV5-1 with TRBJ2-7; 8 bases map to TRBD1. This CDR3 region has 14 residues. V gave up 3 bases and J gave up 6 bases; unmatched junction bases: 8. Germline lookup yields CDR1 SGHRS and CDR2 YFSETQ. CDR3: CASSSSTTGGEQYF. CDR3 DNA: TGCGCCAGCAGCTCCTCTACTACAGGGGGCGAGCAGTACTTC.

The chain recombines TRBV10-1 with TRBJ2-3; 11 bases line up with TRBD2. V shed 3 bases, J shed 7 bases, and the junction held 9 bases outside the gene matches. The CDR3 contains 16 residues. From germline, CDR1 is WNHNN and CDR2 SYGVQD (reference sequence). The CDR3 DNA reads as TGCGCCAGCAGTGATGCCACTAGCGGGGGCGCAAATACGCAGTATTTT. Translating gives CASSDATSGGANTQYF.

The rearrangement uses TRBV6-5 and TRBJ2-5; D possibly matches TRBD1 or TRBD2 (5 bases each). This CDR3 is 15 amino acids long. Trimming left V 0 bases short and J 7 bases short, with 15 bases between. Per germline, CDR1 MNHEY and CDR2 SVGAGI. The CDR3 reads CASSYSWDLKGTQYF. DNA for the CDR3: TGTGCCAGCAGTTACTCTTGGGACCTTAAGGGGACCCAGTACTTC.

This chain links TRBV30 with TRBJ2-5; D may be TRBD1 (6 bases). Germline loops: CDR1 GTSNPN, CDR2 SVGIG (reference sequence). The CDR3 consists of 14 residues. The germline V and J ends were trimmed by 0 bases and 1 base, with 9 bases remaining between them. The CDR3: CAWSVLQGQETQYF. The CDR3 DNA reads TGTGCCTGGAGTGTTTTACAGGGCCAAGAGACCCAGTACTTC.

The rearrangement joins TRBV20-1 to TRBJ2-5; D not resolved. The V gene's germline CDR1 is DFQATT and CDR2 SNEGSKA (reference sequence). The V end was cut by 6 bases, the J end by 5 bases, with 10 bases between. CDR3 length equals 11 residues. The chain's CDR3 is CSAPRLETQYF. The CDR3 coding sequence is TGCAGTGCCCCCCGATTGGAGACCCAGTACTTC.

V gene TRBV9 combines with J gene TRBJ2-5; 9 nucleotides match TRBD1. CDR3 length: 16 residues. V was clipped by 0 bases and J by 1 base; unmatched bases: 4. From germline, CDR1 is SGDLS and CDR2 YYNGEE. This CDR3 reads CASSVADRGGQETQYF. The DNA of the CDR3 is TGTGCCAGCAGCGTAGCTGACAGGGGGGGCCAAGAGACCCAGTACTTC.

V usage is TRBV6-6 and J usage is TRBJ2-5, with 13 bases identical to TRBD2. Germline trimming cut 2 bases from V and 5 bases from J; bases unmatched to any gene: 2. Germline assignment: CDR1 MNHNY and CDR2 SVGAGI (reference sequence). This CDR3 has 15 amino acids. The CDR3: CASSYEGLAGETQYF. The CDR3 DNA follows: TGTGCCAGCAGTTACGAGGGACTAGCGGGGGAGACCCAGTACTTC.

This clone has a handful of counts. This may stem from a read error, because a much larger clone lies one nucleotide away. The CDR3 protein is CASSQETGTGRSGQYF. CDR3 sequence (DNA): TGTGCCAGCAGCCAAGAGACTGGAACTGGACGGTCGGGGCAGTACTTC. The rearrangement uses TRBV4-2 and TRBJ2-7; D is unclear. Trimming shortened V by 0 bases and J by 9 bases, and 21 bases separated the two germline ends. This CDR3 spans 16 amino acids. CDR1 and CDR2 (germline): LGHNA, YNFKEQ.

The J gene is TRBJ2-7, the V gene TRBV6-5; no firm D call. This CDR3 region has 15 residues. Germline V lookup: CDR1 MNHEY, CDR2 SVGAGI. V was shortened by 0 bases and J by 2 bases, with 11 bases between the two germline ends. The CDR3 sequence: CASSYSFVSTYEQYF. For the CDR3, the DNA is TGTGCCAGCAGTTACTCGTTTGTCAGCACCTACGAGCAGTACTTC.

The chain links TRBV28 to TRBJ2-3; D gene ambiguous. This CDR3 region has 13 residues. Trimming shortened V by 4 bases and J by 0 bases, and 5 bases separated the two germline ends. Germline lookup yields CDR1 MDHEN and CDR2 SYDVKM. The CDR3 is CASSSGSTDTQYF. Here the CDR3 DNA reads TGTGCCAGCAGTTCGGGCAGCACAGATACGCAGTATTTT.

This chain links TRBV19 with TRBJ1-6, with TRBD1 matching over 7 bases. The CDR3 runs 16 residues. Trimming at V came to 4 bases and at J to 7 bases, leaving 10 bases not matched to a gene. CDR1 is LNHDA, CDR2 SQIVND, per germline (reference sequence). CDR3 region: CASSTVLTGRNSPLHF. CDR3 in DNA: TGTGCCAGTAGTACGGTCCTGACAGGGCGGAATTCACCCCTCCACTTT.

This chain connects TRBV14 to TRBJ2-4, with TRBD1 identical over 9 bases. Unmatched junction bases numbered 4, after V lost 0 bases and J lost 7 bases. CDR3 length equals 15 residues. Looked up from germline, CDR1 is SGHDN and CDR2 is FVKESK. The CDR3 here is CASSQDGQGKNIQYF. The CDR3 DNA is TGTGCCAGCAGCCAAGATGGACAGGGGAAGAACATTCAGTACTTC.

The gene calls are TRBV6-5 and TRBJ1-2, with a tentative D call TRBD1 (6 bases). V lost 0 bases, J lost 8 bases, and 13 bases lay in between. The CDR3 loop spans 14 amino acids. Germline lookup yields CDR1 MNHEY and CDR2 SVGAGI. CDR3 DNA sequence: TGTGCCAGCAGTTACTCAGAGGGGGTCGGCGGCTACACCTTC. Translation gives CASSYSEGVGGYTF.

This sequence joins TRBV5-4 and TRBJ1-1, with TRBD1 matching over 7 bases. This CDR3 is 14 amino acids long. The V gene end was trimmed by 5 bases and the J gene end by 3 bases; junction bases not matched to a gene: 7. Per the germline V gene, CDR1 is SGHNT and CDR2 is YYREEE (reference sequence). The CDR3 loop reads CASSTTGRYTEAFF. The CDR3 DNA follows: TGTGCCAGCAGTACGACAGGGCGGTACACTGAAGCTTTCTTT. Together with reference TRBV5-4 and TRBJ1-1, the CDR3 gives the full variable domain: ETGVTQSPTHLIKTRGQQVTLRCSSQSGHNTVSWYQQALGQGPQFIFQYYREEENGRGNFPPRFSGLQFPNYSSELNVNALELDDSALYLCASSTTGRYTEAFFGQGTRLTVV.

The rearrangement uses TRBV6-1 and TRBJ2-4; D not resolved. This CDR3 is 16 amino acids long. Trimming removed 0 bases at V and 3 bases at J, with 12 bases between. The germline gives CDR1 MNHNS, CDR2 SASEGT. The CDR3 loop reads CASSEAIGLGKNIQYF. In DNA form, the CDR3 reads TGTGCCAGCAGTGAAGCGATAGGGTTGGGCAAAAACATTCAGTACTTC.

The chain employs TRBV7-2 and TRBJ2-3; tentatively, D is TRBD2 (6 bases). V lost 2 bases and J 7 bases, leaving 13 bases between the germline ends. Germline V gives CDR1 SGHTA, CDR2 FQGNSA. CDR3 length: 14 amino acids. In DNA form, the CDR3 reads TGTGCCAGCAGCTTATTGGAGGGCCAAAATACGCAGTATTTT. This translates into CASSLLEGQNTQYF.

This clone was detected a few times. V usage is TRBV7-2 and J usage is TRBJ2-7; the D call may be TRBD1 or TRBD2 (6 bases each). The CDR3 is 14 amino acids. Germline V CDR1 and CDR2: SGHTA, FQGNSA. The ends were cut back, 6 bases at V and 2 bases at J, with 14 bases in the middle. The CDR3 loop reads CASSQNGGPYEQYF. In DNA form, the CDR3 reads TGTGCCAGCAGTCAAAATGGGGGGCCCTACGAGCAGTACTTC.